These 17 T cell receptor beta chains were all obtained from the same sample, sequenced in a study of glioma-infiltrating T cells. The iRepertoire nested amplicon-rescue multiplex PCR amplified TCR alpha and beta CDR3s from RNA. TCRdb reprocessed the multiplex PCR reads with MiXCR, giving one entry per CDR3 protein. Of around 97,000 distinct CDR3 sequences listed, around 31% are singletons. The sample comprised glioma tissue, nonneoplastic brain tissue, or PBMCs (not recorded which). These TCRs come from a human donor with low-grade glioma or glioblastoma, undergoing nonglioma brain surgery, or in good health (not recorded which).

This clonotype was counted only a few times. This chain uses TRBV4-1 with TRBJ1-1; D is possibly TRBD1 (5 bases). The germline gives CDR1 MGHRA, CDR2 YSYEKL. V was cut by 3 bases and J by 2 bases, with 10 bases left in between. This CDR3 is 14 amino acids long. CDR3 coding DNA: TGCGCCAGCAGCCACACAGGAGAAAACACTGAAGCTTTCTTT. This gives the protein CASSHTGENTEAFF.

This clonotype was seen ten or more times. The V call is TRBV20-1, the J call TRBJ2-7; no firm D call. Trimming took 3 bases from V and 4 from J, leaving 16 bases between them. The CDR3 is 14 residues long. Per germline, CDR1 DFQATT and CDR2 SNEGSKA (reference sequence). The CDR3 loop reads CSASFPSGRYEQYF. The DNA of the CDR3 is TGCAGTGCTAGTTTCCCGTCTGGGCGGTACGAGCAGTACTTC.

A remark on this clonotype: With a much larger clone just one base away, this may be a read error. The chain couples TRBV20-1 to TRBJ2-3; the D is unclear. This CDR3 spans 14 amino acids. Per germline, CDR1 DFQATT and CDR2 SNEGSKA (reference sequence). V shed 5 bases and J shed 7 bases, with 19 bases lying between them. The CDR3: CSAPNAVGRNTQYF. In nucleotides, the CDR3 is TGCAGTGCTCCGAACGCGGTGGGCAGGAATACGCAGTATTTT.

This clonotype was counted only a few times. V is TRBV10-3 and J is TRBJ1-5; TRBD1 matches at 8 bases. With V trimmed by 10 bases and J by 9 bases, 11 bases remained unmatched. The V gene's germline CDR1 is ENHRY and CDR2 SYGVKD. CDR3 length equals 13 residues. CDR3 sequence (DNA): TGTGCCAGCGGACAGGGTCTTTTTTGGCCCCAGCATTTT. It encodes CASGQGLFWPQHF.

This clonotype has just a few counts. It may be a read error: a sequence one base away is much more abundant. The rearrangement uses TRBV6-1 and TRBJ2-7; TRBD1 matches at 10 bases. There are 13 residues in the CDR3. Germline V CDR1 and CDR2: MNHNS, SASEGT. The trim removed 8 bases at V and 8 bases at J, leaving 9 bases unmatched. The CDR3, as DNA: TGTGCCAGCGGTGGACAGGGGGTGTACAAGCAGTACTTC. It encodes CASGGQGVYKQYF.

This clonotype came up many times. The rearrangement joins TRBV6-2 or TRBV6-3 to TRBJ1-1; tentatively, D is TRBD1 (5 bases). V lost 9 bases and J lost 5, with 19 bases in between. CDR1 MNHEY and CDR2 SVGEGT come from the germline V gene. This CDR3 has 14 amino acids. CDR3 residues: CASLLSGAGTEAFF. Written as DNA, the CDR3 is TGTGCCAGTCTCCTTAGTGGGGCGGGGACTGAAGCTTTCTTT.

This clonotype was seen at least ten times. The genes are TRBV27 and TRBJ1-6; D remains ambiguous. The CDR3 has 17 amino acids. CDR1 and CDR2 from the germline V gene are MNHEY and SMNVEV (reference sequence). With 2 bases removed from V and 0 bases from J, the gap between germline ends came to 11 bases. The DNA of the CDR3 is TGTGCCAGCAGTTTAGAGTTCCGGAGCTCCTATAATTCACCCCTCCACTTT. Translating gives CASSLEFRSSYNSPLHF.

This clonotype was seen a single time. With a much larger clone just one base away, this may be a read error. The chain couples TRBV6-4 to TRBJ2-3; D is ambiguous. The CDR3 is made up of 14 amino acids. Trimming took off 5 bases at V and 3 bases at J, with 12 bases between the two ends. Germline V gene data show CDR1 as MRHNA and CDR2 as SNTAGT. The CDR3 reads CASSPRISTDTQYF. The CDR3 nucleotides are TGTGCCAGCAGTCCCCGGATTTCAACAGATACGCAGTATTTT.

Concerning this clonotype: This may be a read error, as it is one base from a much larger clone. The rearrangement joins TRBV6-5 to TRBJ2-3; 10 bases map to TRBD2. CDR3 length equals 16 residues. V lost 4 bases, J lost 3 bases, and 7 bases stayed unmatched. Germline lookup yields CDR1 MNHEY and CDR2 SVGAGI. The CDR3 here is CASSFPGLAETDTQYF. For the CDR3, the DNA is TGTGCCAGCAGTTTCCCAGGACTAGCGGAAACAGATACGCAGTATTTT.

This chain uses TRBV19 with TRBJ1-6, with D perhaps TRBD1 (5 bases). Trimming cost V 2 bases and J 4 bases, with 12 bases left between them. The CDR3 extends over 16 amino acids. Germline lookup yields CDR1 LNHDA and CDR2 SQIVND (reference sequence). This CDR3 is CASSINRSTYNSPLHF. The CDR3 DNA reads TGTGCCAGTAGTATAAACAGGAGCACGTATAATTCACCCCTCCACTTT. The whole variable domain, filled in from reference TRBV19 and TRBJ1-6, reads DGGITQSPKYLFRKEGQNVTLSCEQNLNHDAMYWYRQDPGQGLRLIYYSQIVNDFQKGDIAEGYSVSREKKESFPLTVTSAQKNPTAFYLCASSINRSTYNSPLHFGNGTRLTVT.

The rearrangement uses TRBV19 and TRBJ1-1; 9 bases agree with TRBD1. The ends lost 5 bases at V and 3 bases at J; junction bases unmatched: 4. The V gene's germline CDR1 is LNHDA and CDR2 SQIVND (reference sequence). The CDR3 has 14 amino acids. The CDR3 nucleotides read TGTGCCAGTAGTCAACAGGGGGCGGACACTGAAGCTTTCTTT. It encodes CASSQQGADTEAFF.

This clonotype was picked up many times. The V and J genes are TRBV20-1 and TRBJ2-1; TRBD1 is a possible D gene (5 bases). CDR1 is DFQATT and CDR2 is SNEGSKA in the germline V gene (reference sequence). Trimming removed 2 bases from V and 0 bases from J, with 11 bases in between. This CDR3 contains 15 residues. Here the CDR3 DNA reads TGCAGTGCTAGATTGGGGCAGAGCTCCTACAATGAGCAGTTCTTC. This codes for CSARLGQSSYNEQFF.

Here the CDR3 reads CASRGGFSGNTIYF. As DNA, the CDR3 is TGTGCCAGCAGGGGGGGTTTCTCTGGAAACACCATATATTTT. The V call is TRBV2, the J call TRBJ1-3; maybe TRBD1 (5 bases). V lost 6 bases to trimming and J lost 0 bases, with 9 bases between them. This CDR3 comprises 14 residues. Germline CDR1 and CDR2: SNHLY and FYNNEI.

This clonotype has ten or more counts. The rearrangement links TRBV20-1 to TRBJ2-7; 10 bases line up with TRBD1. This CDR3 contains 15 residues. The V segment lost 5 bases and the J segment 0 bases; nucleotides outside the gene matches: 7. Germline-derived CDR1 and CDR2 are DFQATT and SNEGSKA (reference sequence). This chain's CDR3 is CSAQLGTGASYEQYF. CDR3 in DNA: TGCAGTGCTCAACTTGGGACAGGGGCCTCCTACGAGCAGTACTTC.

This clonotype was seen a handful of times. V is TRBV2 and J is TRBJ1-5; 7 bases line up with TRBD1. Germline values: CDR1 SNHLY, CDR2 FYNNEI. The CDR3 is made up of 15 amino acids. Trimming at V came to 6 bases and at J to 3 bases, leaving 8 bases not matched to a gene. In nucleotides, the CDR3 is TGTGCCAGCAGGAGGATGACAGGGAACAATCAGCCCCAGCATTTT. It yields the protein CASRRMTGNNQPQHF.

With regard to this clonotype: A much bigger clone sits one base away, suggesting this may be a read error. The V call is TRBV6-2 or TRBV6-3, the J call TRBJ2-4; a weak D match, TRBD1 (5 bases). This CDR3 has 14 residues. The germline gives CDR1 MNHEY, CDR2 SVGEGT. V was cut by 2 bases and J by 3 bases, with 8 bases left in between. CDR3 nucleotide sequence: TGTGCCAGCAGTTACGACAGTGACAAAAACATTCAGTACTTC. It codes for CASSYDSDKNIQYF.

The chain recombines TRBV11-2 with TRBJ2-3; 9 nucleotides line up with TRBD2. CDR1 and CDR2 from the germline V gene are SGHAT and FQNNGV. After removal of 7 bases from V and 8 bases from J, the junction contained 10 bases not matched to a gene. The CDR3 has 14 amino acids. CDR3 loop: CASTAGGGLGTQYF. CDR3 DNA sequence: TGTGCCAGCACAGCGGGGGGTGGGTTGGGTACGCAGTATTTT.